This is a list of T cell receptor beta chains from one sample in a study of T cells in narcolepsy. Sequencing used immunoSEQ multiplex PCR; TCRdb keeps in-frame clones, though not all of them. The sample lists about 29,000 clones, around 87% occurring once. The sample taken for sequencing was memory (CD45RA-) CD4+ T cells from blood. All receptors come from a human donor in good health. Both conserved end residues are part of each CDR3. The order of the fields is clone size, J gene, D gene, V gene, CDR3 DNA, CDR3 protein. The D gene is left open where the match is weak. A row's size may be missing; if present it is once, few, many or a size class.

abundance: NA
j_gene: TRBJ2-2
d_gene: TRBD2
v_gene: TRBV9
CDR3nt: TGCGCCAGCAGCCCTACTAGCGGGAGGTGGACCACCGGGGAGCTGTTTTTT
CDR3aa: CASSPTSGRWTTGELFF

abundance: NA
j_gene: TRBJ2-1
d_gene: NA
v_gene: TRBV6-1
CDR3nt: TGTGCCAGCAGTGCCGGAGTATGGAATGAGCAGTTCTTC
CDR3aa: CASSAGVWNEQFF

abundance: NA
j_gene: TRBJ2-5
d_gene: TRBD1
v_gene: TRBV5-4
CDR3nt: TGTGCCACCAGCGGGGACAGGGGGCGCGGGACCCAGTACTTC
CDR3aa: CATSGDRGRGTQYF

abundance: NA
j_gene: TRBJ2-2
d_gene: TRBD2
v_gene: TRBV11-3
CDR3nt: TGTGCCAGCAGCCCTAGTGGCGGGAGGGCCGGAACCGGGGAGCTGTTTTTT
CDR3aa: CASSPSGGRAGTGELFF

abundance: once
j_gene: TRBJ1-5
d_gene: NA
v_gene: TRBV15
CDR3nt: TGTGCCACCAGCAGAGATAATCGCTTATCCTTCAATCAGCCCCAGCATTTT
CDR3aa: CATSRDNRLSFNQPQHF

abundance: NA
j_gene: TRBJ1-1
d_gene: NA
v_gene: TRBV5-1
CDR3nt: TGCGCCAGCAGCCTAGAGGGACACCCGGGCACTGAAGCTTTCTTT
CDR3aa: CASSLEGHPGTEAFF

abundance: NA
j_gene: TRBJ2-3
d_gene: TRBD2
v_gene: TRBV30
CDR3nt: TGTGCCTGGAGGGGGCGGGGGGCCCCGGCCGGGGCGCAGTATTTT
CDR3aa: CAWRGRGAPAGAQYF

abundance: NA
j_gene: TRBJ2-2
d_gene: NA
v_gene: TRBV4-2
CDR3nt: TGTGCCAGCAGCCGAACGACTACCGCGAACACCGGGGAGCTGTTTTTT
CDR3aa: CASSRTTTANTGELFF

abundance: NA
j_gene: TRBJ2-1
d_gene: NA
v_gene: TRBV6-6
CDR3nt: TGTGCCAGCAGTCACGGGGCGGGAAGTTACAATGAGCAGTTCTTC
CDR3aa: CASSHGAGSYNEQFF

abundance: once
j_gene: TRBJ1-1
d_gene: NA
v_gene: TRBV6-5
CDR3nt: TGTGCCAGCAGTTACGCGGGGGTCGGAGCTTTCTTT
CDR3aa: CASSYAGVGAFF

abundance: NA
j_gene: TRBJ2-1
d_gene: NA
v_gene: TRBV15
CDR3nt: TGTGCCACCAGCACTCCCTACGGGGCTATCTACAATGAGCAGTTCTTC
CDR3aa: CATSTPYGAIYNEQFF

abundance: NA
j_gene: TRBJ1-5
d_gene: NA
v_gene: TRBV19
CDR3nt: TGTGCCAGTAGTTCGAAATGGGACGCACGTCAGCCCCAGCATTTT
CDR3aa: CASSSKWDARQPQHF

abundance: NA
j_gene: TRBJ1-1
d_gene: NA
v_gene: TRBV5-1
CDR3nt: TGCGCCAGCAGCTTGGAATTTAGTGGCACTGAAGCTTTCTTT
CDR3aa: CASSLEFSGTEAFF

abundance: NA
j_gene: TRBJ2-7
d_gene: TRBD2
v_gene: TRBV9
CDR3nt: TGTGCCAGCAGCCCTCGTTGGAGCGGGAGCGCCGGCAACGAGCAGTACTTC
CDR3aa: CASSPRWSGSAGNEQYF

abundance: NA
j_gene: TRBJ2-2
d_gene: NA
v_gene: TRBV6-5
CDR3nt: TGTGCCAGCAGCCTGGGGGGAACCGGGGAGCTGTTTTTT
CDR3aa: CASSLGGTGELFF

abundance: NA
j_gene: TRBJ1-2
d_gene: NA
v_gene: TRBV7-2
CDR3nt: TGTGCCAGCAGCTTAGAAAAAGGGGAGGTCTATGGCTACACCTTC
CDR3aa: CASSLEKGEVYGYTF

abundance: NA
j_gene: TRBJ2-7
d_gene: TRBD1
v_gene: TRBV15
CDR3nt: TGTGCCACCAGCAGAGATTTGACAGGGGAAATCGACGAGCAGTACTTC
CDR3aa: CATSRDLTGEIDEQYF

abundance: NA
j_gene: TRBJ1-2
d_gene: TRBD1
v_gene: TRBV9
CDR3nt: TGTGCCAGCAGCGTAGCCGAGGGGGCGGACTATGGCTACACCTTC
CDR3aa: CASSVAEGADYGYTF

abundance: NA
j_gene: TRBJ1-4
d_gene: NA
v_gene: TRBV18
CDR3nt: TGTGCCAGCTCACCACCCGACAGACTAAATGAAAAACTGTTTTTT
CDR3aa: CASSPPDRLNEKLFF

abundance: NA
j_gene: TRBJ1-2
d_gene: TRBD1
v_gene: TRBV7-9
CDR3nt: TGTGCCAGCAGCCCATCCGGGACAGGGAACTATGGCTACACCTTC
CDR3aa: CASSPSGTGNYGYTF

abundance: NA
j_gene: TRBJ2-2
d_gene: NA
v_gene: TRBV7-2
CDR3nt: TGTGCCAGCAGCTTAGATCCGTCCGGGGAGCTGTTTTTT
CDR3aa: CASSLDPSGELFF

abundance: NA
j_gene: TRBJ2-1
d_gene: NA
v_gene: TRBV4-1
CDR3nt: TGCGCCAGCAGCCAAGATCCCCAGGAATACAATGAGCAGTTCTTC
CDR3aa: CASSQDPQEYNEQFF

abundance: NA
j_gene: TRBJ2-3
d_gene: TRBD1
v_gene: TRBV11-2
CDR3nt: TGTGCCAGCAGCCCCCGGACAGGGTTTACAGATACGCAGTATTTT
CDR3aa: CASSPRTGFTDTQYF

abundance: NA
j_gene: TRBJ2-5
d_gene: TRBD2
v_gene: TRBV30
CDR3nt: TGTGCCTGGAGTGAGGGACTAAGAGGGGAGACCCAGTACTTC
CDR3aa: CAWSEGLRGETQYF

abundance: NA
j_gene: TRBJ1-5
d_gene: TRBD1
v_gene: TRBV5-1
CDR3nt: TGCGCCAGCAGCCCCGGGACAGGGGCGAGGCCCCAGCATTTT
CDR3aa: CASSPGTGARPQHF

abundance: NA
j_gene: TRBJ1-3
d_gene: TRBD1
v_gene: TRBV5-5
CDR3nt: TGTGCCAGCAGCTTGCCAGGGGGCTCTGGAAACACCATATATTTT
CDR3aa: CASSLPGGSGNTIYF

abundance: NA
j_gene: TRBJ2-1
d_gene: TRBD1
v_gene: TRBV5-6
CDR3nt: TGTGCCAGCAGGGAAACCGGGACAGGGGGCCATGAGCAGTTCTTC
CDR3aa: CASRETGTGGHEQFF

abundance: few
j_gene: TRBJ2-7
d_gene: TRBD2
v_gene: TRBV10-3
CDR3nt: TGTGCCATCAGTGCTCCGGGAGGGCCGTACGAGCAGTACTTC
CDR3aa: CAISAPGGPYEQYF

abundance: NA
j_gene: TRBJ1-1
d_gene: TRBD1
v_gene: TRBV6-1
CDR3nt: TGTGCCAGCAGTGGGGGCCCAGGGGGCTGGGGGACTGAAGCTTTCTTC
CDR3aa: CASSGGPGGWGTEAFF

abundance: NA
j_gene: TRBJ1-3
d_gene: NA
v_gene: TRBV6-5
CDR3nt: TGTGCCAGCAGTTACTCGATGGGGGAAAGGGGAAACACCATATATTTT
CDR3aa: CASSYSMGERGNTIYF

abundance: NA
j_gene: TRBJ1-1
d_gene: TRBD1
v_gene: TRBV13
CDR3nt: TGTGCCAGCAGCGTGAGACAGGGTCGGACTGAAGCTTTCTTT
CDR3aa: CASSVRQGRTEAFF

abundance: NA
j_gene: TRBJ2-7
d_gene: NA
v_gene: TRBV18
CDR3nt: TGTGCCAGCTCACTATTGGGAAGCTCCTACGAGCAGTACTTC
CDR3aa: CASSLLGSSYEQYF

abundance: NA
j_gene: TRBJ2-3
d_gene: TRBD2
v_gene: TRBV7-2
CDR3nt: TGTGCCAGCAGCTTGGCGGGGGGGCATGGAGATACGCAGTATTTT
CDR3aa: CASSLAGGHGDTQYF

abundance: NA
j_gene: TRBJ1-1
d_gene: TRBD1
v_gene: TRBV30
CDR3nt: TGTGCCTGGGAACCGGGACAGCTACAAGCTTTCTTT
CDR3aa: CAWEPGQLQAFF

abundance: NA
j_gene: TRBJ1-1
d_gene: NA
v_gene: TRBV19
CDR3nt: TGTGCCAGTACAGGGGCCCTGAACACTGAAGCTTTCTTT
CDR3aa: CASTGALNTEAFF

abundance: NA
j_gene: TRBJ2-1
d_gene: TRBD2
v_gene: TRBV7-9
CDR3nt: TGTGCCAGCAGCTTAATGGGGCGGGGGTCCTACAATGAGCAGTTCTTC
CDR3aa: CASSLMGRGSYNEQFF

abundance: NA
j_gene: TRBJ2-4
d_gene: TRBD2
v_gene: TRBV30
CDR3nt: TGTGCCTGGAAGGAGGGACTAGCGGGTCTAGCCAAAAACATTCAGTACTTC
CDR3aa: CAWKEGLAGLAKNIQYF

abundance: NA
j_gene: TRBJ1-2
d_gene: NA
v_gene: TRBV19
CDR3nt: TGTGCCAGTACTCTGGCGAACGGGGGCAACTATGGCTACACCTTC
CDR3aa: CASTLANGGNYGYTF

abundance: NA
j_gene: TRBJ1-2
d_gene: NA
v_gene: TRBV7-2
CDR3nt: TGTGCCAGCAGCTTCAGGCAGGGGAACAGTGGCTACACCTTC
CDR3aa: CASSFRQGNSGYTF

abundance: NA
j_gene: TRBJ2-7
d_gene: TRBD1
v_gene: TRBV27
CDR3nt: TGTGCCAGCAGTCCCGGGACAGGGGGCCCCTACGAGCAGTACTTC
CDR3aa: CASSPGTGGPYEQYF

abundance: NA
j_gene: TRBJ1-5
d_gene: TRBD1
v_gene: TRBV7-8
CDR3nt: TGTGCCAGCAGCTTAGGGGACAGCGGAGGGCCCCAGCATTTT
CDR3aa: CASSLGDSGGPQHF

abundance: few
j_gene: TRBJ1-4
d_gene: TRBD1
v_gene: TRBV10-1
CDR3nt: TGCGCCAGCGGGGACAGGGAGAGAGAAAAACTGTTTTTT
CDR3aa: CASGDREREKLFF

abundance: NA
j_gene: TRBJ1-5
d_gene: TRBD1
v_gene: TRBV28
CDR3nt: TGTGCCAGCAGTTTGGGGACAGCTACTCTTAGCAATCAGCCCCAGCATTTT
CDR3aa: CASSLGTATLSNQPQHF

abundance: NA
j_gene: TRBJ1-2
d_gene: NA
v_gene: TRBV19
CDR3nt: TGTGCCAGTAGTATTCCGACACCCTATGGCTACACCTTC
CDR3aa: CASSIPTPYGYTF

abundance: NA
j_gene: TRBJ1-5
d_gene: TRBD1
v_gene: TRBV9
CDR3nt: TGTGCCAGCAGTTCACAGGGGGCTAATCAGCCCCAGCATTTT
CDR3aa: CASSSQGANQPQHF

abundance: NA
j_gene: TRBJ2-1
d_gene: TRBD2
v_gene: TRBV7-3
CDR3nt: TGTGCCAGCAGCGCGTCCGGGACTAGCGGTAATGAGCAGTTCTTC
CDR3aa: CASSASGTSGNEQFF

abundance: few
j_gene: TRBJ2-7
d_gene: NA
v_gene: TRBV11-2
CDR3nt: TGTGCCAGCAGCCCCCCGGGATTCCAGCAGTACTTC
CDR3aa: CASSPPGFQQYF

abundance: NA
j_gene: TRBJ2-2
d_gene: NA
v_gene: TRBV27
CDR3nt: TGTGCCAGCAGGAACGTCGGTGGGGAGCTGTTTTTT
CDR3aa: CASRNVGGELFF

abundance: NA
j_gene: TRBJ2-1
d_gene: NA
v_gene: TRBV4-3
CDR3nt: TGCGCCAGCAGCATCGGCCAGAAGCAGTTCTTC
CDR3aa: CASSIGQKQFF

abundance: NA
j_gene: TRBJ1-1
d_gene: NA
v_gene: TRBV25-1
CDR3nt: TGTGCCAGCAGTGAAACGAATGGGGTGGGTGCTGCAGTAACTGAAGCTTTCTTT
CDR3aa: CASSETNGVGAAVTEAFF

abundance: NA
j_gene: TRBJ2-2
d_gene: TRBD1
v_gene: TRBV19
CDR3nt: TGTGCCAGTAGTCCGACAGGGAGAGAAGCGGCCGGGGAGCTGTTTTTT
CDR3aa: CASSPTGREAAGELFF

abundance: NA
j_gene: TRBJ2-5
d_gene: NA
v_gene: TRBV2
CDR3nt: TGTGCCAGCAGTGAAGCCGCGGAGACCCAGTACTTC
CDR3aa: CASSEAAETQYF

abundance: NA
j_gene: TRBJ2-2
d_gene: TRBD1
v_gene: TRBV30
CDR3nt: TGTGCCTGGACCCACGCCGGGACAGCGAACACCGGGGAGCTGTTTTTT
CDR3aa: CAWTHAGTANTGELFF

abundance: NA
j_gene: TRBJ1-1
d_gene: NA
v_gene: TRBV5-8
CDR3nt: TGTGCCAGCAGCTTAAACTCCTTACCGAACACTGAAGCTTTCTTT
CDR3aa: CASSLNSLPNTEAFF

abundance: NA
j_gene: TRBJ1-5
d_gene: TRBD1
v_gene: TRBV7-8
CDR3nt: TGTGCCAGCAGCCCTTCGACAGGGAGAGGCAATCAGCCCCAGCATTTT
CDR3aa: CASSPSTGRGNQPQHF

abundance: NA
j_gene: TRBJ1-5
d_gene: NA
v_gene: TRBV7-2
CDR3nt: TGTGCCAGCAGCTTAGTGGCCCCACAGGGTCGTCAGCCCCAGCATTTT
CDR3aa: CASSLVAPQGRQPQHF

abundance: once
j_gene: TRBJ2-7
d_gene: NA
v_gene: TRBV4-1
CDR3nt: TGCGCCAGCAGCCAAGATGGGACACACTCCTACGAGCAGTACTTC
CDR3aa: CASSQDGTHSYEQYF

abundance: NA
j_gene: TRBJ1-4
d_gene: NA
v_gene: TRBV28
CDR3nt: TGTGCCACCCTTCCACAGGGATTGGGCGGGGCTAATGAAAAACTGTTTTTT
CDR3aa: CATLPQGLGGANEKLFF

abundance: NA
j_gene: TRBJ1-1
d_gene: TRBD1
v_gene: TRBV28
CDR3nt: TGTGCCAGCAGTTCCTCCGAGACAGGGTTTACTGAAGCTTTCTTT
CDR3aa: CASSSSETGFTEAFF